The sequence of this TCR beta chain was determined in a study of blood T cell repertoires in COVID-19. Study as a whole: Recovery meant two consecutive negative NP/OP PCR tests, professional clearance, or resolved symptoms. PBMCs, B-cell-depleted T cells, or T cells were the source of the cDNA or gDNA that made up the material.

Some clones are missing from TCRdb's copy, which holds only in-frame ones; the method was immunoSEQ multiplex PCR. Of about 150,000 clones listed, about 80% were seen once; the top ten hold around 20%. Germline V lookup: CDR1 MGHRA, CDR2 YSYEKL. The V end was cut by 3 bases, the J end by 4 bases, with 6 bases between. The CDR3 spans 12 residues. Sequencing was done on a sample of PBMCs or T cells enriched from blood (not recorded which). This sequence originates from a woman in her seventies in a cohort exposed to, infected with or recovered from COVID-19 (not recorded which). The chain carries TRBV4-1 and TRBJ1-2, with D uncertain. CDR3 in amino acids: CASSHTSYGYTF. CDR3 coding DNA: TGCGCCAGCAGCCATACCAGCTATGGCTACACCTTC.